This T cell receptor beta chain was obtained from a study of spatial heterogeneity in lung cancer. Study-level information: There were, on average, more than nine raw-read appearances for each unique TCR and UMI combination. Findings and limits, study-wide: Expanded alpha and beta TCR counts within tumors tracked tumor mutation counts.

Time point indicated: sample taken at primary tumor resection. Frozen PBMC, nontumor lung or tumor provided whole RNA, which was sequenced unsorted. This clonotype was recorded at least ten times. Its antigen is still unknown. This beta chain is a stray read from a library made for alpha chains; its abundance is not meaningful. Single TCR cDNA molecules each had their own unique molecular identifier. TCRdb processed the 5' RACE reads anew with MiXCR; each CDR3 protein has one entry. The table lists some 5,000 distinct CDR3 sequences, roughly 8.2% of them singletons. The CDR3 runs 14 residues. The germline V gene has CDR1 SGHKS and CDR2 YYEKEE (reference sequence). The V gene lost 1 base and the J gene lost 3 bases, with 9 bases spanning the gap.

The chain is built from TRBV5-5 and TRBJ2-3; D gene unclear. The TCR originated in a female donor with early-stage non-small cell lung cancer. The sample was lung tumor tissue, taken at surgery. The CDR3 nucleotides are TGTGCCAGCAGCTTGATCTGGCTGACAGATACGCAGTATTTT. It yields the protein CASSLIWLTDTQYF. Combining the CDR3 with reference TRBV5-5 and TRBJ2-3 gives the whole variable domain DAGVTQSPTHLIKTRGQQVTLRCSPISGHKSVSWYQQVLGQGPQFIFQYYEKEERGRGNFPDRFSARQFPNYSSELNVNALLLGDSALYLCASSLIWLTDTQYFGPGTRLTVL.